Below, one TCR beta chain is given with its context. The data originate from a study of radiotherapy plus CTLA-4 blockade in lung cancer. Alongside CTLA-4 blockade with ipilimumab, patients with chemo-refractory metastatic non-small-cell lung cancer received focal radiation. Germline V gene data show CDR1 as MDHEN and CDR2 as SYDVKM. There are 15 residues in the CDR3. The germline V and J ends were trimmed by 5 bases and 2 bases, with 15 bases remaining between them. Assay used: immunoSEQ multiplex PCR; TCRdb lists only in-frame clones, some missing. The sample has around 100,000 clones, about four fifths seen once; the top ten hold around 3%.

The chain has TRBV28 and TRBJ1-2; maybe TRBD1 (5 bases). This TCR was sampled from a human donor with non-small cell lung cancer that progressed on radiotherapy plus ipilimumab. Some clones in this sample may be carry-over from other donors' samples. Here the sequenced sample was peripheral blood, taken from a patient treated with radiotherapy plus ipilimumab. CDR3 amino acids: CASSPTPGVNYGYTF. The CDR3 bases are TGTGCCAGCAGTCCTACCCCGGGGGTCAACTATGGCTACACCTTC.